The 9 T cell receptor beta chains in this list originate from one sample, sequenced in a study of blood T cell repertoires in COVID-19. TCRdb keeps only in-frame clones here, not all; method: immunoSEQ multiplex PCR. The sample lists about 140,000 clones; about 84% were seen once. The sequenced sample was PBMCs or T cells enriched from blood (not recorded which). Receptors originate from a woman under 30 who had been exposed to COVID-19.

The V call is TRBV10-3, the J call TRBJ1-2; D gene ambiguous. The CDR3 sequence is 14 residues long. In germline, CDR1 is ENHRY, CDR2 SYGVKD. The V gene lost 3 bases and the J gene lost 2 bases, with 10 bases spanning the gap. The CDR3 reads CAISEAPLNYGYTF. The CDR3 nucleotides are TGTGCCATCAGTGAAGCCCCGCTAAACTATGGCTACACCTTC.

The CDR3: CASRCRDRLNQPQHF. The CDR3 DNA follows: TGTGCCAGCAGATGCCGGGACAGACTTAATCAGCCCCAGCATTTT. The genes are TRBV6-4 and TRBJ1-5, with 7 bases aligning to TRBD1. The CDR3 runs 15 residues. Germline V gives CDR1 MRHNA, CDR2 SNTAGT. The ends lost 6 bases at V and 4 bases at J; junction bases unmatched: 9.

The chain carries TRBV4-1 and TRBJ2-7; 13 bases fit TRBD2. This CDR3 contains 19 residues. Trimming took 4 bases from V and 5 from J; bases not matched to a gene: 17. Germline V CDR1 and CDR2: MGHRA, YSYEKL. CDR3 DNA sequence: TGCGCCAGCAGCCGGGGGAAACGGGGACTAGCGGGATTTCACGACGAGCAGTACTTC. Amino acids: CASSRGKRGLAGFHDEQYF.

The chain combines TRBV14 with TRBJ1-4; D ambiguous. Trimming took 2 bases from V and 3 from J, leaving 13 bases between them. Per germline, CDR1 SGHDN and CDR2 FVKESK. The CDR3 sequence is 16 residues long. The CDR3 reads CASSQILGGPNEKLFF. CDR3 DNA: TGTGCCAGCAGCCAAATTCTAGGAGGGCCTAATGAAAAACTGTTTTTT.

This chain joins TRBV5-8 and TRBJ1-1; D unresolved. Trimming cost V 2 bases and J 11 bases, with 13 bases left between them. From germline, CDR1 is SGHTS and CDR2 YDEGEE. The CDR3 has 12 residues. The DNA for the CDR3 is TGTGCCAGCAGCTTCGTTCGGCGGAGGGCTTTCTTT. It yields the protein CASSFVRRRAFF. The entire variable domain, with the rest obtained from reference TRBV5-8 and TRBJ1-1, is as follows: EAGVTQSPTHLIKTRGQQATLRCSPISGHTSVYWYQQALGLGLQFLLWYDEGEERNRGNFPPRFSGRQFPNYSSELNVNALELEDSALYLCASSFVRRRAFFGQGTRLTVV.

The chain carries TRBV12-3 or TRBV12-4 and TRBJ2-3, with no clear D. There are 12 residues in the CDR3. V was clipped by 2 bases and J by 6 bases, with 6 bases between them. The CDR3 is CASSLISDTQYF. The CDR3 bases are TGTGCCAGCAGTTTAATTTCTGATACGCAGTATTTT.

This rearrangement joins TRBV6-1 to TRBJ2-2; no clear D gene. V was cut by 3 bases and J by 4 bases, with 3 bases left in between. Germline V gene lookup returns CDR1 MNHNS and CDR2 SASEGT. The CDR3 is 12 amino acids. CDR3 protein: CASSDITGELFF. CDR3 sequence (DNA): TGTGCCAGCAGTGACATCACCGGGGAGCTGTTTTTT.

This clone turned up a few times. The chain employs TRBV2 and TRBJ1-3, with D perhaps TRBD1 (5 bases). The germline V and J ends were trimmed by 7 bases and 8 bases, with 15 bases remaining between them. The CDR3 has 13 amino acids. The germline CDR1 and CDR2 sequences are SNHLY and FYNNEI. CDR3 amino acids: CASISGGGDTIYF. The CDR3 coding sequence is TGTGCCAGCATCTCCGGGGGGGGTGACACCATATATTTT.

This chain joins TRBV5-1 and TRBJ1-1; 7 bases fit TRBD1. Germline CDR1 reads SGHRS; CDR2 reads YFSETQ. J lost 0 bases, V lost 3 bases, and 8 bases had no gene match. The CDR3 covers 16 residues. The DNA of the CDR3 is TGCGCCAGCAGCTCAGACAGGGACCCCTTGAACACTGAAGCTTTCTTT. Its protein product is CASSSDRDPLNTEAFF.